Below, 32 T cell receptor beta chains from the same sample are listed, as sequenced in a study of regulatory T cells in long-lasting Graves disease. Time point meaning: persistent/refractory GD, antithyroid drugs over 5 years with positive TRAb. RNA from PBMCs was the source of the TCR library. Both iRepertoire HTBI primers and Arm-PCR of CDR3 regions were used to build the TCR beta libraries. From the multiplex PCR reads, TCRdb called clonotypes with MiXCR, one entry per CDR3 protein. The data contain about 310,000 distinct CDR3 sequences, around a fifth of them singletons. This specimen was peripheral blood mononuclear cells (PBMCs), taken when the disease was refractory, from a patient treated with antithyroid drugs. These receptors all come from a female donor with Graves disease.

The genes are TRBV27 and TRBJ1-3; D may be TRBD1 (6 bases). The V end lost 8 bases, the J end lost 0 bases, and 14 bases lay between the germline ends. The CDR3 consists of 15 residues. Germline V gene sequence: CDR1 MNHEY, CDR2 SMNVEV (reference sequence). The CDR3 bases are TGTGCCAGCTCTCCGGGACACCCCTCTGGAAACACCATATATTTT. Translation: CASSPGHPSGNTIYF.

This clonotype was detected ten times or more. This rearrangement joins TRBV5-1 to TRBJ2-4; no clear D gene. Germline V CDR1 and CDR2: SGHRS, YFSETQ. The CDR3 spans 15 residues. V lost 0 bases and J 5 bases, leaving 12 bases between the germline ends. The CDR3 DNA follows: TGCGCCAGCAGCTTGGGGAGTTCGGCGGAAAACATTCAGTACTTC. This translates into CASSLGSSAENIQYF.

This clonotype was counted many times. This rearrangement joins TRBV9 to TRBJ2-7, with unresolved D. Germline V gene data show CDR1 as SGDLS and CDR2 as YYNGEE. This CDR3 spans 13 amino acids. V was pared by 3 bases and J by 3 bases, with 10 bases between. The CDR3 loop reads CASSGAHHYEQYF. The CDR3 nucleotides are TGTGCCAGCAGCGGAGCCCACCACTACGAGCAGTACTTC.

This clonotype was counted ten times or more. This chain links TRBV28 with TRBJ2-7; TRBD2 matches 14 bases. V shed 5 bases and J 6 bases; nucleotides not matched to a gene: 9. Germline V gives CDR1 MDHEN, CDR2 SYDVKM. CDR3 size: 16 residues. CDR3 amino acids: CASSLGTSGSWGEQYF. The CDR3 nucleotides are TGTGCCAGCAGTCTGGGGACTAGCGGGAGCTGGGGCGAGCAGTACTTC. The whole variable domain, remainder taken from reference TRBV28 and TRBJ2-7, is DVKVTQSSRYLVKRTGEKVFLECVQDMDHENMFWYRQDPGLGLRLIYFSYDVKMKEKGDIPEGYSVSREKKERFSLILESASTNQTSMYLCASSLGTSGSWGEQYFGPGTRLTVT.

The J gene is TRBJ2-5, the V gene TRBV4-3; 7 bases are a match to TRBD2. The CDR3 loop spans 15 amino acids. Germline V gives CDR1 LGHNA, CDR2 YSLEER. The ends lost 0 bases at V and 3 bases at J; junction bases unmatched: 4. The CDR3 protein is CASSQELATKETQYF. The CDR3 bases are TGCGCCAGCAGCCAAGAACTAGCGACAAAAGAGACCCAGTACTTC.

The V and J genes are TRBV6-1 and TRBJ2-3, with a weak D call TRBD2 (5 bases). The CDR3 consists of 14 residues. From germline, CDR1 is MNHNS and CDR2 SASEGT. Trimming took 6 bases from V and 6 from J, leaving 16 bases between them. The CDR3 sequence: CASRYGPTGDTQYF. The CDR3 bases are TGTGCCAGCAGATACGGTCCCACGGGGGATACGCAGTATTTT.

This clonotype was observed many times. V gene TRBV7-6 combines with J gene TRBJ1-5; D not resolved. This CDR3 spans 15 amino acids. Germline lookup yields CDR1 SGHVS and CDR2 FNYEAQ. Trimming stripped 10 bases from V and 2 bases from J, with 18 bases between. The CDR3 region has the DNA TGTGCCACTTCCCCATCATCGACTGGCAATCAGCCCCAGCATTTT. Protein: CATSPSSTGNQPQHF. Looking up the rest from reference TRBV7-6 and TRBJ1-5 gives the full variable domain: GAGVSQSPRYKVTKRGQDVALRCDPISGHVSLYWYRQALGQGPEFLTYFNYEAQQDKSGLPNDRFSAERPEGSISTLTIQRTEQRDSAMYRCATSPSSTGNQPQHFGDGTRLSIL.

The CDR3, as DNA: TGTGCCAGCAGCTTAGGGACAGTGGGGGTTGAGACCCAGTACTTC. Its protein product is CASSLGTVGVETQYF. V gene TRBV7-2 combines with J gene TRBJ2-5, with D perhaps TRBD1 (6 bases). V dropped 1 base and J dropped 5 bases, with 14 bases sitting between them. This CDR3 has 15 amino acids. Germline loops: CDR1 SGHTA, CDR2 FQGNSA.

This clonotype was detected only a few times. V usage is TRBV10-3 and J usage is TRBJ2-5, with D maybe TRBD2 (5 bases). This CDR3 is built from 15 residues. Per germline, CDR1 ENHRY and CDR2 SYGVKD. V was clipped by 4 bases and J by 1 base, with 13 bases between them. In DNA form, the CDR3 reads TGTGCCATCAGTGCGCGTACGGAGGCCCAAGAGACCCAGTACTTC. It encodes CAISARTEAQETQYF.

This clonotype has a count of ten or more. The chain couples TRBV20-1 to TRBJ2-6; a weak D match, TRBD1 (5 bases). Trimming cost V 7 bases and J 0 bases, with 13 bases left between them. Looked up from germline, CDR1 is DFQATT and CDR2 is SNEGSKA (reference sequence). This CDR3 contains 15 residues. CDR3 nucleotide sequence: TGCAGTGGGACATCGGGTGACTCTGGGGCCAACGTCCTGACTTTC. Translating it yields CSGTSGDSGANVLTF.

The sample holds many counts of this clonotype. Written as DNA, the CDR3 is TGTGCCAGCAGTCGGGTATTTGGGGGGCGCCGAAACTATGGCTACACCTTC. This encodes CASSRVFGGRRNYGYTF. This chain links TRBV28 with TRBJ1-2; possibly TRBD1 for D (6 bases). There are 17 residues in the CDR3. The V gene's germline CDR1 is MDHEN and CDR2 SYDVKM. Trimming took off 5 bases at V and 2 bases at J, with 21 bases between the two ends.

Many counts were recorded for this clonotype. The CDR3 DNA sequence: TGTGCCAGCAGCGTTGCCGGGAACACTGAAGCTTTCTTT. It yields the protein CASSVAGNTEAFF. The chain couples TRBV9 to TRBJ1-1, with D unresolved. The V end was cut by 2 bases, the J end by 1 base, with 6 bases between. Germline-derived CDR1 and CDR2 are SGDLS and YYNGEE. CDR3 length: 13 residues. Drawing the rest from reference TRBV9 and TRBJ1-1, the complete variable domain is DSGVTQTPKHLITATGQRVTLRCSPRSGDLSVYWYQQSLDQGLQFLIQYYNGEERAKGNILERFSAQQFPDLHSELNLSSLELGDSALYFCASSVAGNTEAFFGQGTRLTVV.

This clonotype was seen at least ten times. This rearrangement joins TRBV11-1 to TRBJ2-2, with a weak D call TRBD1 (5 bases). V was pared by 2 bases and J by 2 bases, with 12 bases between. CDR1 and CDR2 from the germline V gene are SGHAT and FQDESV (reference sequence). CDR3 length: 16 residues. The CDR3: CASSLYVTDNTGELFF. CDR3 in DNA: TGTGCCAGCAGCTTATACGTGACAGATAACACCGGGGAGCTGTTTTTT.

In this sample, this clonotype turned up a few times. This chain connects TRBV3-1 to TRBJ2-3, with no clear D. V dropped 3 bases and J dropped 6 bases, with 4 bases sitting between them. This CDR3 is built from 11 residues. The germline CDR1 and CDR2 sequences are LGHDT and YNNKEL (reference sequence). Written as DNA, the CDR3 is TGTGCCAGCAGCCAGGGGGATACGCAGTATTTT. It specifies CASSQGDTQYF.

The table lists this clonotype with a few counts. This chain joins TRBV27 and TRBJ2-1; no clear D gene. Trimming removed 2 bases at V and 7 bases at J, with 12 bases between. Germline V gene lookup returns CDR1 MNHEY and CDR2 SMNVEV (reference sequence). The CDR3 totals 14 residues. CDR3 sequence reads: CASSLVFRTNEQFF. Here the CDR3 DNA reads TGTGCCAGCAGTTTAGTATTCCGAACTAATGAGCAGTTCTTC.

This clonotype was recorded a few times. The rearrangement uses TRBV7-9 and TRBJ2-7; weak D call: TRBD2 (6 bases). This CDR3 comprises 15 residues. From germline, CDR1 is SEHNR and CDR2 FQNEAQ (reference sequence). Trimming removed 3 bases at V and 0 bases at J, with 12 bases between. The CDR3 nucleotides read TGTGCCAGCAGCTTTCGGACTACAAGCTCCTACGAGCAGTACTTC. This sequence encodes CASSFRTTSSYEQYF. Together with reference TRBV7-9 and TRBJ2-7, the CDR3 gives the full variable domain: DTGVSQNPRHKITKRGQNVTFRCDPISEHNRLYWYRQTLGQGPEFLTYFQNEAQLEKSRLLSDRFSAERPKGSFSTLEIQRTEQGDSAMYLCASSFRTTSSYEQYFGPGTRLTVT.

The chain has TRBV18 and TRBJ1-5; 8 nucleotides agree with TRBD1. CDR3 length: 13 amino acids. CDR1 is KGHSH, CDR2 LQKENI, per germline. Trimming at V came to 3 bases and at J to 7 bases, leaving 2 bases not matched to a gene. CDR3 coding DNA: TGTGCCAGCTCACCGACAGGGGAGCAGCCCCAGCATTTT. This gives the protein CASSPTGEQPQHF.

The chain combines TRBV20-1 with TRBJ2-7, with 11 bases identical to TRBD2. The CDR3 extends over 14 amino acids. V gave up 3 bases and J gave up 4 bases; unmatched junction bases: 5. Germline lookup yields CDR1 DFQATT and CDR2 SNEGSKA (reference sequence). The CDR3 region is CSASSTSGSYEQYF. Written as DNA, the CDR3 is TGCAGTGCTAGCTCAACTAGCGGGAGTTACGAGCAGTACTTC.

On this clonotype: This may stem from a read error, because a much larger clone lies one nucleotide away. The chain couples TRBV9 to TRBJ2-7; 7 bases align to TRBD1. CDR1 SGDLS and CDR2 YYNGEE come from the germline V gene. The CDR3 is 14 residues long. The trim removed 2 bases at V and 0 bases at J, leaving 2 bases unmatched. In DNA, the CDR3 is TGTGCCAGCAGCGTGGACAGGTTCTCCTACGAGCAGTACTTC. It translates to CASSVDRFSYEQYF.

The chain links TRBV11-2 to TRBJ2-3, with 7 positions matching TRBD1. V lost 1 base, J lost 3 bases, and 4 bases stayed unmatched. The germline V gene has CDR1 SGHAT and CDR2 FQNNGV. This CDR3 spans 15 amino acids. CDR3 sequence reads: CASSLGGGWTDTQYF. Written as DNA, the CDR3 is TGTGCCAGCAGCTTAGGAGGGGGCTGGACAGATACGCAGTATTTT.

The gene calls are TRBV28 and TRBJ1-1, with D possibly matching TRBD1 (6 bases). Germline lookup yields CDR1 MDHEN and CDR2 SYDVKM. V shed 3 bases and J shed 8 bases, with 13 bases lying between them. CDR3 size: 13 residues. CDR3 DNA: TGTGCCAGCAGTTTGAATTCTGGACAGGAAGCTTTCTTT. As protein: CASSLNSGQEAFF.

This clonotype was seen ten or more times. This rearrangement joins TRBV5-6 to TRBJ1-2; D is possibly TRBD1 (6 bases). The CDR3 has 18 amino acids. Germline assignment: CDR1 SGHDT and CDR2 YYEEEE. Trimming took off 4 bases at V and 3 bases at J, with 25 bases between the two ends. Here the CDR3 reads CASSAILGHFAGDYGYTF. DNA for the CDR3: TGTGCCAGCAGCGCGATCCTTGGACACTTCGCAGGGGACTATGGCTACACCTTC. Complete variable domain (other parts from reference TRBV5-6 and TRBJ1-2): DAGVTQSPTHLIKTRGQQVTLRCSPKSGHDTVSWYQQALGQGPQFIFQYYEEEERQRGNFPDRFSGHQFPNYSSELNVNALLLGDSALYLCASSAILGHFAGDYGYTFGSGTRLTVV.

This clonotype appeared many times. The V gene is TRBV2, the J gene TRBJ2-7, with unresolved D. V was shortened by 9 bases and J by 7 bases, with 16 bases between the two germline ends. This CDR3 has 12 amino acids. In germline, CDR1 is SNHLY, CDR2 FYNNEI. CDR3 coding DNA: TGTGCCAGGGCGGACGGTACGGGTGAGCAGTACTTC. It is translated as CARADGTGEQYF.

Regarding this clonotype: A much larger clone lies one base from this, so it may be a read error. The V call is TRBV11-2, the J call TRBJ2-7; 12 bases map to TRBD1. The germline gives CDR1 SGHAT, CDR2 FQNNGV. The CDR3 loop spans 15 amino acids. Trimming cost V 7 bases and J 4 bases; bases outside gene matches: 8. The CDR3 protein is CASNSPGQGAYEQYF. In DNA form, the CDR3 reads TGTGCCAGCAACTCTCCGGGACAGGGGGCATACGAGCAGTACTTC.

The chain uses TRBV4-1 and TRBJ2-7; 11 bases fit TRBD2. This CDR3 is 17 amino acids long. Germline V gene sequence: CDR1 MGHRA, CDR2 YSYEKL. With 1 base clipped from V and 5 bases from J, the junction kept 10 bases outside the gene matches. The CDR3 sequence: CASSQAYGTSGVDEQYF. DNA for the CDR3: TGCGCCAGCAGCCAAGCTTACGGGACTAGCGGCGTGGACGAGCAGTACTTC.

This clonotype was detected ten times or more. This chain links TRBV10-3 with TRBJ1-2, with D unresolved. V was trimmed by 3 bases and J by 4 bases, leaving 18 bases between them. CDR3 length: 16 amino acids. CDR1 ENHRY and CDR2 SYGVKD come from the germline V gene. Here the CDR3 reads CAISEIGPPIPYGYTF. For the CDR3, the DNA is TGTGCCATCAGTGAAATAGGCCCCCCGATCCCCTATGGCTACACCTTC.

This chain connects TRBV18 to TRBJ2-7, with TRBD1 identical over 7 bases. Germline V lookup: CDR1 KGHSH, CDR2 LQKENI. J gave up 3 bases and V 3 bases, and 5 bases lay outside the gene matches. CDR3 length: 14 residues. The CDR3 sequence is CASSPGTAFYEQYF. Here the CDR3 DNA reads TGTGCCAGCTCACCGGGGACAGCGTTCTACGAGCAGTACTTC.

In regard to this clonotype: Compared with germline, one end of the junction differs, possibly owing to a read error. The chain employs TRBV6-2 or TRBV6-3 and TRBJ2-7; 7 bases match TRBD1. Per germline, CDR1 MNHEY and CDR2 SVGEGT. This CDR3 comprises 14 residues. The chain's CDR3 is CSSSLSGQAYEQYF. The CDR3 nucleotides are TGTTCCAGCAGTTTATCAGGACAGGCCTACGAGCAGTACTTC.

Many counts were recorded for this clonotype. The chain joins TRBV28 to TRBJ2-5, with D perhaps being TRBD1 or TRBD2 (5 bases each). The germline V gene encodes CDR1 MDHEN and CDR2 SYDVKM. Trimming pared 6 bases from V and 2 bases from J, leaving 25 bases between. The CDR3 is 18 amino acids. As DNA, the CDR3 is TGTGCCAGCAGACAAAAATGGGCCGGGCTTTGGGGGCAAGAGACCCAGTACTTC. Amino acids: CASRQKWAGLWGQETQYF.

The chain couples TRBV5-6 to TRBJ2-3, with D perhaps TRBD2 (6 bases). This CDR3 has 15 residues. The germline CDR1 and CDR2 sequences are SGHDT and YYEEEE. The V end lost 4 bases, the J end lost 1 base, and 13 bases lay between the germline ends. The CDR3 DNA reads TGTGCCAGCAGCCTTGTTGCTAGCGGCACAGATACGCAGTATTTT. Its protein product is CASSLVASGTDTQYF.

On this clonotype: An end of the junction differs from the germline gene, which may be a read error. This chain uses TRBV11-2 with TRBJ2-5, with D hard to call. The J call may be in error: the DNA end matches TRBJ2-7 better. Germline CDR1 and CDR2: SGHAT and FQNNGV. The CDR3 loop spans 11 amino acids. DNA of the CDR3: TGTGCCAGCAGCATAGACTGCGAGCAGTACTTC. It yields the protein CASSIDCEQYF.

The chain has TRBV7-9 and TRBJ2-2; either TRBD1 or TRBD2 may fit D (5 bases each). The ends were cut back, 4 bases at V and 0 bases at J, with 12 bases in the middle. This CDR3 contains 16 residues. Germline lookup yields CDR1 SEHNR and CDR2 FQNEAQ (reference sequence). The CDR3 region has the DNA TGTGCCAGCAGCTACGAGGGGTTTACGAACACCGGGGAGCTGTTTTTT. Translating gives CASSYEGFTNTGELFF.